This TCR beta chain was sequenced for a study of T cells in Graves' hyperthyroidism and ophthalmopathy. Study as a whole: Peripheral blood was collected at initial diagnosis, before any treatment.

General study findings and limits: Most clonotypes expanded in thyroid above 0.001 were likewise present in blood. The model's output predicted ophthalmopathy at a median of roughly 6.9 months prior to onset.

The investigators amplified TCR beta CDR3 regions from RNA transcripts. The HTBI set primed first-round TCR CDR3 RT-PCR. Each CDR3 protein gets one entry after TCRdb re-called the multiplex PCR reads with MiXCR. This sample carries 550,000 to 650,000 distinct CDR3 sequences, around 13% of them seen once, and the ten largest clones take about 15%. Many counts were recorded for this clonotype. What it recognizes is unknown. CDR3 length: 16 amino acids. The V end was cut by 1 base, the J end by 0 bases, with 12 bases between. CDR1 KGHSH and CDR2 LQKENI come from the germline V gene. Diagnoses used clinical symptoms, serum thyroxine and TRAb, thyroid ultrasound and orbital computed tomography.

The sample taken for sequencing was blood. The chain employs TRBV18 and TRBJ2-5, with D possibly matching TRBD1 (5 bases). This TCR derives from a middle-aged woman with Graves' hyperthyroidism. CDR3 residues: CASSPQDGHHQETQYF. The CDR3, as DNA: TGTGCCAGCTCACCACAGGACGGACATCACCAAGAGACCCAGTACTTC.